This T cell receptor (beta chain) appears in the sequencing data of a study of T-cell reconstitution after alpha-beta-depleted transplantation in children. In this sample, this clonotype turned up a few times. The antigen remains unidentified. Germline V gene lookup returns CDR1 MDHEN and CDR2 SYDVKM. V shed 6 bases, J shed 4 bases, and the junction held 16 bases outside the gene matches. The CDR3 totals 18 residues. Study-wide results and caveats: T-cell numbers and diversity one year post-transplant derived largely from freshly generated T cells. The study traced high day-60 TCRbeta diversity in some patients to surviving recipient T cells and thymic progenitors. Two months or so post-transplant, alpha-beta T cells reportedly derived from several hundred expanded graft clones.

Unique molecular identifiers were used in preparing the TCRbeta library. TCRdb analysed the PCR reads with MiXCR anew, one entry per CDR3 protein. The sample includes fewer than 350,000 distinct CDR3 sequences, roughly a tenth seen only once; the top ten take approximately 7%. The sequence was collected from a boy under two years old with acute myeloid leukemia, due to receive a stem cell transplant. This chain joins TRBV28 and TRBJ1-3, with TRBD1 identical over 9 bases. This material consisted of PBMCs, taken before TCRalphabeta/CD19-depleted stem cell transplant. The CDR3, as DNA: TGTGCCAGCAGAAACCCCGGGACAGGGTATTTGCCAGGAAACACCATATATTTT. This gives the protein CASRNPGTGYLPGNTIYF.